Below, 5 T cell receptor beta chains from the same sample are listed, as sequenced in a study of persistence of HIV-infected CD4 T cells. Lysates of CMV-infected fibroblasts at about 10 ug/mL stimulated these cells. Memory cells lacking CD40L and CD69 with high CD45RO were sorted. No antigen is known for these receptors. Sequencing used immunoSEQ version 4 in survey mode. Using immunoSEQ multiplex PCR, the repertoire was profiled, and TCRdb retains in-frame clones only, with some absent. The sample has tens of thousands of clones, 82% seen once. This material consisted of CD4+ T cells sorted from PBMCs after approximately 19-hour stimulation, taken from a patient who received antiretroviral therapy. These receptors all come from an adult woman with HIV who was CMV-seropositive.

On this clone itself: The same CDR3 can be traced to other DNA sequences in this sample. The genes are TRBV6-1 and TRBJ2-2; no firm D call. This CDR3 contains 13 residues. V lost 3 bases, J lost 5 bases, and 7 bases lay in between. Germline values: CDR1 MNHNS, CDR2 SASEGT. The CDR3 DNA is TGTGCCAGCAGTGAGATGAGGACCGGGGAGCTGTTTTTT. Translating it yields CASSEMRTGELFF.

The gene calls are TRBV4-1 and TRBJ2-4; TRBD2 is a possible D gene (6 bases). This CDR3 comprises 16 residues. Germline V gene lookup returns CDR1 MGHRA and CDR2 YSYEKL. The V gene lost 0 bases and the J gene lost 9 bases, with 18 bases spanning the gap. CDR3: CASSQDGRLGLGIQYF. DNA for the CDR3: TGCGCCAGCAGCCAAGATGGGAGACTAGGGCTCGGCATTCAGTACTTC.

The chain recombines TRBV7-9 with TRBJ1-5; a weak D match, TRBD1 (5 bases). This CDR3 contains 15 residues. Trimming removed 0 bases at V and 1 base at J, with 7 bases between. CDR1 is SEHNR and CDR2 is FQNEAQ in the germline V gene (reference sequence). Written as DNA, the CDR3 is TGTGCCAGCAGCTTAGCGGGGGGAAGCAATCAGCCCCAGCATTTT. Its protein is CASSLAGGSNQPQHF.

CDR3 loop: CASSLQLPLSYNEQFF. CDR3 nucleotides: TGTGCCAGCAGCTTACAACTACCGCTATCCTACAATGAGCAGTTCTTC. This chain connects TRBV5-5 to TRBJ2-1, with unresolved D. CDR1 is SGHKS and CDR2 is YYEKEE in the germline V gene (reference sequence). The CDR3 is 16 amino acids. The ends were cut back, 2 bases at V and 1 base at J, with 13 bases in the middle.

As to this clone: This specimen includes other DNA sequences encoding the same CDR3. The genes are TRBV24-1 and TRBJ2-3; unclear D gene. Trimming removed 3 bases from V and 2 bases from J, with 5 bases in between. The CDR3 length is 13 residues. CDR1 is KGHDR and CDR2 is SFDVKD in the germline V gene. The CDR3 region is CATSDLYTDTQYF. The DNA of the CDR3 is TGTGCCACCAGTGATCTCTACACAGATACGCAGTATTTT.